The table lists the clone carrying this T cell receptor beta chain with a few counts. Its specificity is unknown. The data were obtained in a study of identical twins. Study-level points and caveats: Model-predicted out-of-frame TCR alpha sharing fell below observed values in monozygotic twins.

This CDR3 has 14 residues. V was trimmed by 0 bases and J by 8 bases, leaving 10 bases between them. In germline, CDR1 is LGHDT, CDR2 YNNKEL (reference sequence). TCRdb re-called the 5' RACE reads with MiXCR, one entry per CDR3 protein. The sample lists 430,000 or so distinct CDR3 sequences; 24% were seen once. The sample was also linked to a second study, of T cells expressing NK-cell markers.

This clonotype was obtained from a young woman in good health. The sample was CD4+ T cells sorted from blood. The V call is TRBV3-1, the J call TRBJ2-2; no clear D gene. The CDR3 sequence: CASSQDNWRGELFF. The CDR3 coding sequence is TGTGCCAGCAGCCAAGATAATTGGCGAGGGGAGCTGTTTTTT.